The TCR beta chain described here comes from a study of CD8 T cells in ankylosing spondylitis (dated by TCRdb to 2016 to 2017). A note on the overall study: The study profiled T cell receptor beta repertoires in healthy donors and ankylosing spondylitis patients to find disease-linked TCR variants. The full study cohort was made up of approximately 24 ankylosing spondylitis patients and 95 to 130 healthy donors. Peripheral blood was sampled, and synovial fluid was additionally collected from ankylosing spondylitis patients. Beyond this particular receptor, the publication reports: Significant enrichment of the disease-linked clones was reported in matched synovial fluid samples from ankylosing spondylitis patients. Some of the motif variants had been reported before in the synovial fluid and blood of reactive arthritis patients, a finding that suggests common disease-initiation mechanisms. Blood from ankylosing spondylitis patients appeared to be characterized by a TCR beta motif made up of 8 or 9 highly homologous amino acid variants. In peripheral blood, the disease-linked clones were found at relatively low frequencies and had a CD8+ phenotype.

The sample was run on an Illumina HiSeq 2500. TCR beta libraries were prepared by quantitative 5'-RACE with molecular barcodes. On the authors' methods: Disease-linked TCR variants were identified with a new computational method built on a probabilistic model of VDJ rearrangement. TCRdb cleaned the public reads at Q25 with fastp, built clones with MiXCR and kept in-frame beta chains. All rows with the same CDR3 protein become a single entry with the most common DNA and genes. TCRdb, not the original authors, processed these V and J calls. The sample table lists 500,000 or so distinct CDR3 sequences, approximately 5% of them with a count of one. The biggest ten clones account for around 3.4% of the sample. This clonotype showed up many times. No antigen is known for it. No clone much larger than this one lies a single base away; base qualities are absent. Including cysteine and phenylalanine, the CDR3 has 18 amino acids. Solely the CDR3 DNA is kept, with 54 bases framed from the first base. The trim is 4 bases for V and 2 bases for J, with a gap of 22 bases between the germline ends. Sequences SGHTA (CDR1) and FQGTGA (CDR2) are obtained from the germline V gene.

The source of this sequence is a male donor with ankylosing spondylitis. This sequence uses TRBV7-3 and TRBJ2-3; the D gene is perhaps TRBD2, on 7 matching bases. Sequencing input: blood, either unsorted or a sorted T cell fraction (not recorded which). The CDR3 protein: CASSSIPFGGGLTDTQYF. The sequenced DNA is TGTGCCAGCAGCTCCATCCCTTTTGGCGGGGGCCTCACAGATACGCAGTATTTT.